This T cell receptor (beta chain) appears in the sequencing data of a study of early T cells in non-severe SARS-CoV-2 infection. The J segment lost 5 bases and the V segment lost 4 bases, leaving 2 bases of the junction unmatched. Germline V lookup: CDR1 MDHEN, CDR2 SYDVKM. The CDR3 totals 12 residues. Each CDR3 protein gets one entry after TCRdb re-called the 5' RACE reads with MiXCR. Here the sample spans tens of thousands of distinct CDR3 sequences, about 15% being singletons. This clonotype has ten or more counts. This rearrangement joins TRBV28 to TRBJ2-7, with 7 bases aligning to TRBD1. The clonotype originates from an adult who was a healthcare worker with PCR-confirmed SARS-CoV-2 infection or an uninfected control (not recorded which). Sequencing was performed on whole blood. The CDR3 reads CASSSTGDEQYF. DNA of the CDR3: TGTGCCAGCAGTTCTACAGGGGACGAGCAGTACTTC. The full variable domain, its missing parts supplied by reference TRBV28 and TRBJ2-7, is DVKVTQSSRYLVKRTGEKVFLECVQDMDHENMFWYRQDPGLGLRLIYFSYDVKMKEKGDIPEGYSVSREKKERFSLILESASTNQTSMYLCASSSTGDEQYFGPGTRLTVT.